What follows are 19 T cell receptor beta chains derived from one specimen sequenced in a study of blood T cell repertoires in COVID-19. Produced via immunoSEQ multiplex PCR; TCRdb's table is partial and in-frame only. This sample has 150,000 to 200,000 clones, with under 90% found just once. The sample taken for sequencing was peripheral blood. The receptors shown here come from a man aged 55 to 70 with acute or convalescent COVID-19.

The V call is TRBV28, the J call TRBJ1-2, with 7 bases identical to TRBD1. CDR3 size: 14 residues. Germline V CDR1 and CDR2: MDHEN, SYDVKM. V dropped 6 bases and J dropped 2; count of bases not matched to a gene: 6. CDR3 bases: TGTGCCAGCAGCCCTGACAGGGTAAACTATGGCTACACCTTC. Protein product: CASSPDRVNYGYTF.

This chain joins TRBV10-1 and TRBJ2-3; 10 positions agree with TRBD2. Trimming at V came to 2 bases and at J to 1 base, leaving 6 bases not matched to a gene. The CDR3 covers 17 residues. Germline V lookup: CDR1 WNHNN, CDR2 SYGVQD (reference sequence). CDR3: CASSERSSGSGTDTQYF. CDR3 in DNA: TGCGCCAGCAGTGAGAGGTCTAGCGGGAGTGGCACAGATACGCAGTATTTT.

The J gene is TRBJ2-7, the V gene TRBV9, with 12 bases fitting TRBD2. CDR3 length: 16 amino acids. The J segment lost 2 bases and the V segment lost 0 bases, leaving 3 bases of the junction unmatched. Germline values: CDR1 SGDLS, CDR2 YYNGEE. The CDR3 nucleotides read TGTGCCAGCAGCGTAGGTCCTAGCGGGGGGGCCTACGAGCAGTACTTC. It translates to CASSVGPSGGAYEQYF.

The chain uses TRBV2 and TRBJ2-1; possible D gene TRBD2, 5 bases. There are 13 residues in the CDR3. Germline assignment: CDR1 SNHLY and CDR2 FYNNEI. Trimming took 8 bases from V and 5 from J, leaving 13 bases between them. CDR3 nucleotide sequence: TGTGCCAGCGCCACCGGGATCGACAATGAGCAGTTCTTC. It yields the protein CASATGIDNEQFF.

DNA for the CDR3: TGTGCCACCAGTGGACGCGGGAGGGTTACTGGGGCCAACGTCCTGACTTTC. Translated, it gives CATSGRGRVTGANVLTF. The chain recombines TRBV24-1 with TRBJ2-6, with TRBD2 identical over 9 bases. From germline, CDR1 is KGHDR and CDR2 SFDVKD. The CDR3 covers 17 residues. V gave up 5 bases and J gave up 2 bases; unmatched junction bases: 6.

This rearrangement joins TRBV20-1 to TRBJ1-6; the D gene is possibly TRBD1 (5 bases). Per germline, CDR1 DFQATT and CDR2 SNEGSKA (reference sequence). The V and J ends lost 3 bases and 7 bases respectively, with 10 bases between them. The CDR3 totals 13 residues. The CDR3 is CSASSDMNSPLHF. DNA of the CDR3: TGCAGTGCTAGTTCGGACATGAATTCACCCCTCCACTTT.

CDR3 nucleotide sequence: TGTGCCAGCAGCGCGGTGTTTCCCCTCTCTGGGGCCAACGTCCTGACTTTC. Its protein is CASSAVFPLSGANVLTF. The J gene is TRBJ2-6, the V gene TRBV27; D is uncertain. The CDR3 consists of 17 residues. Trimming took 6 bases from V and 0 from J, leaving 15 bases between them. The germline V gene has CDR1 MNHEY and CDR2 SMNVEV (reference sequence).

The table lists this clone with a few counts. The chain couples TRBV5-6 to TRBJ1-2; D perhaps matches TRBD1 (6 bases). Trimming pared 3 bases from V and 5 bases from J, leaving 20 bases between. In germline, CDR1 is SGHDT, CDR2 YYEEEE. CDR3 size: 16 residues. The CDR3 coding sequence is TGTGCCAGCAGCTACAGACAGGCCAAATGGGGGTATGGCTACACCTTC. Translation gives CASSYRQAKWGYGYTF.

The chain links TRBV19 to TRBJ2-2; 8 bases match TRBD2. CDR1 and CDR2 from the germline V gene are LNHDA and SQIVND (reference sequence). J was trimmed by 3 bases and V by 4 bases; bases with no gene match: 1. There are 14 residues in the CDR3. The CDR3 sequence: CASSTGGDTGELFF. The CDR3 region has the DNA TGTGCCAGTAGTACCGGGGGGGACACCGGGGAGCTGTTTTTT.

This chain joins TRBV28 and TRBJ1-1, with 11 bases matching TRBD1. V dropped 6 bases and J dropped 4; count of bases not matched to a gene: 10. The CDR3 covers 16 residues. Germline V lookup: CDR1 MDHEN, CDR2 SYDVKM. The CDR3 protein is CASSLTGQGASTEAFF. CDR3 DNA sequence: TGTGCCAGCAGCCTAACAGGACAGGGGGCGAGCACTGAAGCTTTCTTT.

The V and J genes are TRBV6-4 and TRBJ2-2, with a weak D call TRBD1 (6 bases). V was cut by 6 bases and J by 8 bases, with 13 bases left in between. Germline V CDR1 and CDR2: MRHNA, SNTAGT. CDR3 length equals 13 residues. The CDR3 region is CASSEYGQGELFF. The CDR3 DNA sequence: TGTGCCAGCAGCGAATACGGACAGGGGGAGCTGTTTTTT.

The rearrangement links TRBV5-1 to TRBJ2-3; D unclear. The germline V gene encodes CDR1 SGHRS and CDR2 YFSETQ. This CDR3 is 11 amino acids long. The ends were cut back, 1 base at V and 6 bases at J, with 3 bases in the middle. The CDR3: CASSLSDTQYF. CDR3 coding DNA: TGCGCCAGCAGCTTGTCTGATACGCAGTATTTT.

The rearrangement joins TRBV7-8 to TRBJ2-7; D is possibly TRBD2 (8 bases). The CDR3 spans 18 residues. CDR1 and CDR2 (germline): SGHVS, FQNEAQ. With 4 bases removed from V and 2 bases from J, the gap between germline ends came to 24 bases. CDR3 loop: CASSSGGVDRAMTYEQYF. For the CDR3, the DNA is TGTGCCAGCAGCTCCGGGGGGGTAGACAGGGCGATGACCTACGAGCAGTACTTC. The whole variable domain, remainder taken from reference TRBV7-8 and TRBJ2-7, is GAGVSQSPRYKVAKRGQDVALRCDPISGHVSLFWYQQALGQGPEFLTYFQNEAQLDKSGLPSDRFFAERPEGSVSTLKIQRTQQEDSAVYLCASSSGGVDRAMTYEQYFGPGTRLTVT.

This clone came up once. The chain combines TRBV7-2 with TRBJ1-2; TRBD1 might be the D (6 bases). Germline values: CDR1 SGHTA, CDR2 FQGNSA. The germline V and J ends were trimmed by 3 bases and 4 bases, with 15 bases remaining between them. The CDR3 contains 15 residues. CDR3 protein: CASSFSPGAVYGYTF. CDR3 nucleotides: TGTGCCAGCAGCTTTTCACCAGGGGCGGTCTATGGCTACACCTTC.

The V gene is TRBV5-1, the J gene TRBJ1-5, with D possibly being TRBD1 (6 bases). Trimming removed 1 base from V and 0 bases from J, with 17 bases in between. Germline CDR1 reads SGHRS; CDR2 reads YFSETQ. The CDR3 consists of 18 residues. The CDR3 is CASSLWPTGGNSNQPQHF. The CDR3, as DNA: TGCGCCAGCAGCTTGTGGCCGACAGGTGGGAATAGCAATCAGCCCCAGCATTTT.

Only one count was recorded for this clone. The V and J genes are TRBV5-5 and TRBJ2-5; 7 nucleotides agree with TRBD2. The CDR3 has 14 residues. Germline V lookup: CDR1 SGHKS, CDR2 YYEKEE (reference sequence). Trimming removed 3 bases from V and 6 bases from J; junction bases left unmatched: 8. DNA for the CDR3: TGTGCCAGCAGCTCCCTGGGGGGGGGAAAGACCCAGTACTTC. Encoded protein: CASSSLGGGKTQYF. The full variable domain, completed using reference TRBV5-5 and TRBJ2-5, is DAGVTQSPTHLIKTRGQQVTLRCSPISGHKSVSWYQQVLGQGPQFIFQYYEKEERGRGNFPDRFSARQFPNYSSELNVNALLLGDSALYLCASSSLGGGKTQYFGPGTRLLVL.

For the CDR3, the DNA is TGTGCCAGCCTTGACAGCTACGAGCAGTACTTC. It yields the protein CASLDSYEQYF. The rearrangement uses TRBV6-5 and TRBJ2-7; D perhaps matches TRBD1 (5 bases). CDR1 and CDR2 from the germline V gene are MNHEY and SVGAGI. This CDR3 is built from 11 residues. V was shortened by 8 bases and J by 3 bases, with 8 bases between the two germline ends.

This clone was counted once. The V call is TRBV7-6, the J call TRBJ2-3, with TRBD2 identical over 9 bases. Germline-derived CDR1 and CDR2 are SGHVS and FNYEAQ. There are 18 residues in the CDR3. V shed 2 bases, J shed 2 bases, and the junction held 11 bases outside the gene matches. The CDR3 loop reads CASSLSQPAGGLTDTQYF. The CDR3 bases are TGTGCCAGCAGCTTATCTCAGCCAGCGGGAGGCCTCACAGATACGCAGTATTTT.

The chain carries TRBV6-6 and TRBJ1-1; D remains ambiguous. Trimming left V 3 bases short and J 4 bases short, with 9 bases between. The CDR3 sequence is 13 residues long. From germline, CDR1 is MNHNY and CDR2 SVGAGI (reference sequence). The CDR3 DNA follows: TGTGCCAGCAGTTATTATCGCGCCACTGAAGCTTTCTTT. Protein sequence: CASSYYRATEAFF.